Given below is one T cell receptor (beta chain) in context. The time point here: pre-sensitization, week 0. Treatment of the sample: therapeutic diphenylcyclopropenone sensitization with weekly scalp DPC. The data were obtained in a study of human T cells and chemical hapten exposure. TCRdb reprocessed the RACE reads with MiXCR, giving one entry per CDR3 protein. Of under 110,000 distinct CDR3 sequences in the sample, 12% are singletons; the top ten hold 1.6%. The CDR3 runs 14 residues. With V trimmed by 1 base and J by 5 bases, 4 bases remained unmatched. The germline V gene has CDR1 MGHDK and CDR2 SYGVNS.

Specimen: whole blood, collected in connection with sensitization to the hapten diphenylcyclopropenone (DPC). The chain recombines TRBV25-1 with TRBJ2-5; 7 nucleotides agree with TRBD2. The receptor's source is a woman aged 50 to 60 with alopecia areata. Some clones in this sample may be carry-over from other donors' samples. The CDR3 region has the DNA TGTGCCAGCAGTGAATTTCGGGGAGGGGAGACCCAGTACTTC. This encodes CASSEFRGGETQYF.